This TCR beta chain was identified in a study of PD-L1 blockade in urothelial cancer. Background on the study: A median of approximately 140,000 T cells was found in the blood samples.

The CDR3 runs 16 residues. Germline lookup yields CDR1 MDHEN and CDR2 SYDVKM. V dropped 5 bases and J dropped 3 bases, with 19 bases sitting between them. Time point here: peripheral blood 6 weeks after treatment start. TCRdb keeps only in-frame clones here, not all; method: immunoSEQ multiplex PCR. Of roughly 120,000 clones in the sample, approximately 90% are singletons; the top ten hold 1.7%. This clone occurred once. Specimen: PBMCs, collected around atezolizumab (anti-PD-L1) treatment. This TCR derives from a man in his 60s with urothelial cancer. V usage is TRBV28 and J usage is TRBJ2-5; tentative D call: TRBD1 (6 bases). The CDR3 region has the DNA TGTGCCAGCAGTCTCCCTCTGACAGGTGAAAAAGAGACCCAGTACTTC. It codes for CASSLPLTGEKETQYF.